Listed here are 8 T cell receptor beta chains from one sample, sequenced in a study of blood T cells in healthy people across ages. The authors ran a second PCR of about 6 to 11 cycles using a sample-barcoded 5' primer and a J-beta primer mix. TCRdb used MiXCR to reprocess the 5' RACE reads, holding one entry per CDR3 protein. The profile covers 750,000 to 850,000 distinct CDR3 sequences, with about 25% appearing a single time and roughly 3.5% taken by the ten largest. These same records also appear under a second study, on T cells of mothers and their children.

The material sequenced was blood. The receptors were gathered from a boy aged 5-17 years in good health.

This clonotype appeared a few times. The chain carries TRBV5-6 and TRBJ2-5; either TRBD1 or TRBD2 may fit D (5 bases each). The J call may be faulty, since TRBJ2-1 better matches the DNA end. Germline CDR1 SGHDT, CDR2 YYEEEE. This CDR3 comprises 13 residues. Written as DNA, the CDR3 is TGTGCCAGCAGCTTGAAGGTACGGGACGAGCAGTTCTTC. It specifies CASSLKVRDEQFF.

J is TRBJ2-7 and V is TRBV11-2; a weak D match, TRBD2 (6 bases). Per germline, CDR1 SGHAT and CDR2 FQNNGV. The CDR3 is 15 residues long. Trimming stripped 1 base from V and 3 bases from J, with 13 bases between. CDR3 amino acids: CASSLVSLGGYEQYF. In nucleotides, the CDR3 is TGTGCCAGCAGCTTAGTGTCTCTCGGGGGCTACGAGCAGTACTTC.

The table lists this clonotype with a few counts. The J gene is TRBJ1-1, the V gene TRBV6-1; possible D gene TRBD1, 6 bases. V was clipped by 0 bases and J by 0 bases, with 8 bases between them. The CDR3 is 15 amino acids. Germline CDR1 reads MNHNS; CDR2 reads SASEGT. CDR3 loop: CASSEAGTMNTEAFF. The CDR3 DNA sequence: TGTGCCAGCAGTGAAGCCGGGACAATGAACACTGAAGCTTTCTTT.

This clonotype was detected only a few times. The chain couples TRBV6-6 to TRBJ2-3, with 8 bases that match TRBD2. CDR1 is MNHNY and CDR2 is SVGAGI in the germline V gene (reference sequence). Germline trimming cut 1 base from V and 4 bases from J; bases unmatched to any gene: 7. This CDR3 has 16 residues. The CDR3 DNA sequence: TGTGCCAGCAGTTACTATGCGGGAGGTGGGGCAGATACGCAGTATTTT. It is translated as CASSYYAGGGADTQYF.

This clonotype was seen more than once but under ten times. The CDR3 nucleotides read TGTGCCAGCAGCCAACTCTTGGGGGACGGGTTGCAGACCCAGTACTTC. Translated: CASSQLLGDGLQTQYF. The chain carries TRBV6-1 and TRBJ2-5, with D possibly being TRBD1 or TRBD2 (5 bases each). Trimming cost V 6 bases and J 6 bases, with 23 bases left between them. CDR3 length: 16 residues. The germline CDR1 and CDR2 sequences are MNHNS and SASEGT.

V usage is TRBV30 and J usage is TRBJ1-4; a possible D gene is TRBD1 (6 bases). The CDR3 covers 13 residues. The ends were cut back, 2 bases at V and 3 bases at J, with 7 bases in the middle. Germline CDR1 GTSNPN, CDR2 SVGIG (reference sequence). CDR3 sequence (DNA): TGTGCCTGGAGTTACAGGGCTAATGAAAAACTGTTTTTT. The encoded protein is CAWSYRANEKLFF.

The CDR3 bases are TGCGCCAGCAGCCCAGCGGCAGGGTCGCACTATGGCTACACCTTC. This sequence encodes CASSPAAGSHYGYTF. The chain recombines TRBV5-1 with TRBJ1-2; D might be TRBD1 (5 bases). Trimming left V 4 bases short and J 3 bases short, with 16 bases between. The CDR3 length is 15 residues. Germline assignment: CDR1 SGHRS and CDR2 YFSETQ.

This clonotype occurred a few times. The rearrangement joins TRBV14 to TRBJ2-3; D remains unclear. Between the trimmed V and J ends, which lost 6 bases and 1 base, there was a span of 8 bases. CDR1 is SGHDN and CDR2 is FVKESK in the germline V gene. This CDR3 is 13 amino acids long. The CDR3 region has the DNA TGTGCCAGCAGGTCGCAGGGCACAGATACGCAGTATTTT. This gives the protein CASRSQGTDTQYF.